The sequence of this T cell receptor (beta chain) was determined in a study of blood T cell repertoires in COVID-19. At the level of the study: The United States, Italy and Spain provided the acute and convalescent COVID-19 samples.

Germline lookup yields CDR1 LGHDT and CDR2 YNNKEL (reference sequence). V lost 5 bases to trimming and J lost 0 bases, with 14 bases between them. The CDR3 has 16 amino acids. How the authors handled the data: Reference gene primer amplification in the assay estimated nucleated cell counts. The repertoire was sequenced with immunoSEQ multiplex PCR; TCRdb's copy has only in-frame clones and lacks some. Clone size and the V and J calls come from that table; the DNA yielded D and trimming. Of about 210,000 clones in the sample, approximately 78% were seen once. This clonotype was obtained from a woman aged 70-85 years with COVID-19, enrolled during active disease. The V gene is TRBV3-1 (or the pseudogene TRBV3-2), the J gene TRBJ1-3; D is undetermined. Sequencing input: peripheral blood. The CDR3 region has the DNA TGTGCCAGCAGCGCAACCGGGGAAGCCTCTGGAAACACCATATATTTT. It translates to CASSATGEASGNTIYF.